A selection of T cell receptor beta chains follows, all from one sample in a study of T-cell memory formation after mild COVID-19. TCRdb fed the 5' RACE reads into MiXCR, producing one record per CDR3 protein. In the table there are roughly 340,000 distinct CDR3 sequences, more than 20% of which are singletons. The sequenced sample was PBMCs or a T cell subset sorted from them (not recorded which). These receptors came from a man aged 18 to 29 who had mild COVID-19 (a few samples of this study predate the infection). Cell type and time point are not known. Each CDR3 is given with its conserved first and last residue.

>TRBJ1-1|13|TRBV7-9
CASSFVGAAEAFF
>TRBJ1-1|13|TRBV11-2
CASSLDLASEAFF
>TRBJ1-5|13|TRBV20-1
CSARSGSGQPQHF
>TRBJ1-1|12|TRBV12-3/TRBV12-4
CASSWGHTEAFF
>TRBJ1-1|13|TRBV7-6
CASSSSGVTEAFF
>TRBJ1-2|16|TRBV5-4
CASSFRVQAGNYGYTF
>TRBJ1-4|15|TRBV13
CASSFAAGQNEKLFF
>TRBJ2-3|14|TRBV5-1
CASSGTSSTDTQYF
>TRBJ2-1|16|TRBV7-2
CASRFSGAGTYNEQFF
>TRBJ2-3|14|TRBV5-1
CASSGGLAGDTQYF
>TRBJ1-1|14|TRBV7-2
CASSIQGEGTEAFF
>TRBJ1-6|17|TRBV7-8
CASSLEWGSSYNSPLHF
>TRBJ2-3|13|TRBV7-3
CASSSDISDTQYF
>TRBJ2-1|21|TRBV5-1
CASSLEGLAGGFESSYNEQFF
>TRBJ2-1|14|TRBV4-2
CASSPMDRANEQFF
>TRBJ1-1|14|TRBV6-5
CASYTGTVNTEAFF